This TCR beta chain was identified during a study of T cell responses to AZD1222 COVID-19 vaccine. On the study more broadly: Pooling of second doses given at about 4 or about 12 weeks was done.

With respect to this clone: The antigen is unknown.

The assay was immunoSEQ multiplex PCR, and TCRdb's table has in-frame clones only and misses some. The sample has more than 80,000 clones; roughly 86% are singletons. Findings and limits, study-wide: Reportedly, nearly half of unique spike TCRs recognized epitopes outside B.1.351/B.1.1.7 mutations. Possibly, clonal diversity was underestimated; donors were largely white British and included more females. Spike-specific TCR depth and breadth grew after two AZD1222 doses.

This receptor was obtained from an adult in good health. This specimen was peripheral blood, taken on day 0 of AZD1222 vaccination.

CDR3 coding DNA: TGCGCCAGCAGCTTGGGGGGGACTAGCGGGAGAAGGAGGACAGATACGCAGTATTTT. This sequence encodes CASSLGGTSGRRRTDTQYF. The chain combines TRBV5-1 with TRBJ2-3, with 14 nucleotides matching TRBD2. The germline CDR1 and CDR2 sequences are SGHRS and YFSETQ. Trimming at V came to 0 bases and at J to 3 bases, leaving 9 bases not matched to a gene. The CDR3 spans 19 residues.